Each of the 16 T cell receptor beta chains below was sequenced from the same sample in a study of T cell clusters in autoimmune cytopenias. TRB rearrangements were amplified by touch-down multiplex PCR with mixed TRB-A/B primers. TCRdb re-analyzed the multiplex PCR reads; it lists each CDR3 protein once, without DNA. The sample has about 6,300 distinct CDR3 sequences. Some 38,000 genome equivalents of blood DNA were amplified for TRB. This sample was also put to use in a study of T cell repertoires in aging, cancer and after chemotherapy.

The sequencing input was peripheral blood. These receptors were taken from a human donor in good health.

The chain carries TRBV7-6 and TRBJ2-7; TCRdb's D call of TRBD1 is untestable without DNA. CDR1 is SGHVS, CDR2 FNYEAQ, per germline. CDR3 length equals 13 residues. The CDR3 region is CASSPWTGTEQYF. Drawing the rest from reference TRBV7-6 and TRBJ2-7, the complete variable domain is GAGVSQSPRYKVTKRGQDVALRCDPISGHVSLYWYRQALGQGPEFLTYFNYEAQQDKSGLPNDRFSAERPEGSISTLTIQRTEQRDSAMYRCASSPWTGTEQYFGPGTRLTVT.

V gene TRBV6-1 combines with J gene TRBJ1-5; TCRdb names TRBD1, which stays unverified in the absence of DNA. The V gene's germline CDR1 is MNHNS and CDR2 SASEGT. The CDR3 has 14 amino acids. The CDR3 sequence is CASSWTGGDQPQHF.

This clonotype counts as medium-sized by frequency. The chain couples TRBV29-1 to TRBJ1-2; TCRdb reports TRBD1, a call that lacks DNA to check it against. Germline lookup yields CDR1 SQVTM and CDR2 ANQGSEA. This CDR3 is built from 13 residues. The CDR3 reads CSDRKAGGNGYTF. The whole variable domain, filled in from reference TRBV29-1 and TRBJ1-2, reads SAVISQKPSRDICQRGTSLTIQCQVDSQVTMMFWYRQQPGQSLTLIATANQGSEATYESGFVIDKFPISRPNLTFSTLTVSNMSPEDSSIYLCSDRKAGGNGYTFGSGTRLTVV.

The rearrangement links TRBV13 to TRBJ2-3; TCRdb's D call, TRBD2, is unchecked because there is no DNA. Germline CDR1 is PRHDT and CDR2 is FYEKMQ (reference sequence). CDR3 length equals 14 residues. The CDR3 loop reads CASKLVAGGDTQYF.

This clonotype is called large based on its frequency. Here the CDR3 reads CSSSGAPSTDTQYF. The rearrangement joins TRBV29-1 to TRBJ2-3; TCRdb selects TRBD1, and the lack of DNA leaves this call unchecked. Per the germline V gene, CDR1 is SQVTM and CDR2 is ANQGSEA. This CDR3 spans 14 amino acids.

The J gene is TRBJ1-1, the V gene TRBV12-3 or TRBV12-4. The CDR3 runs 14 residues. The CDR3 reads CASSTSRANTEAFF.

This clonotype counts as medium-sized (0.01 to 0.1%) by frequency. CDR3 sequence: CASSLSGLDTDTQYF. The rearrangement joins TRBV6-2 or TRBV6-3 to TRBJ2-3; TCRdb selects TRBD2, and the lack of DNA leaves this call unchecked. CDR1 and CDR2 (germline): MNHEY, SVGEGT. The CDR3 is 15 amino acids.

The chain is built from TRBV6-5 and TRBJ1-3. This CDR3 spans 15 amino acids. CDR1 is MNHEY and CDR2 is SVGAGI in the germline V gene. The CDR3 spells CASSYSWISGNTIYF.

The chain has TRBV6-5 and TRBJ2-7. This CDR3 contains 13 residues. Germline values: CDR1 MNHEY, CDR2 SVGAGI. The CDR3 reads CASQGRDSYEQYF.

The CDR3 region is CASSGTGDLDTQYF. The chain carries TRBV5-4 and TRBJ2-3; the D call of TRBD1 rests on TCRdb alone, since no DNA is present to check it. This CDR3 is built from 14 residues. Germline V gives CDR1 SGHNT, CDR2 YYREEE (reference sequence).

The chain joins TRBV6-1 to TRBJ1-2. The CDR3 extends over 11 amino acids. The V gene's germline CDR1 is MNHNS and CDR2 SASEGT. CDR3 in amino acids: CASNGWDGYTF.

This clonotype ranks as medium-sized in terms of frequency. This chain joins TRBV13 and TRBJ1-1; with no DNA, the TCRdb D assignment of TRBD1 cannot be verified. CDR1 PRHDT and CDR2 FYEKMQ come from the germline V gene (reference sequence). This CDR3 contains 13 residues. The CDR3: CASSWGTGAEAFF. The full variable domain, its missing parts supplied by reference TRBV13 and TRBJ1-1, is AAGVIQSPRHLIKEKRETATLKCYPIPRHDTVYWYQQGPGQDPQFLISFYEKMQSDKGSIPDRFSAQQFSDYHSELNMSSLELGDSALYFCASSWGTGAEAFFGQGTRLTVV.

This clonotype is identified as medium-sized from frequency. The chain employs TRBV19 and TRBJ2-6; with no DNA, the TCRdb D assignment of TRBD2 cannot be verified. CDR3 length: 16 amino acids. Germline CDR1 LNHDA, CDR2 SQIVND (reference sequence). CDR3 amino acids: CASSMGGRTGANVLTF.

V gene TRBV12-3 or TRBV12-4 combines with J gene TRBJ2-7; with no DNA, the TCRdb D assignment of TRBD1 cannot be verified. The CDR3 length is 15 residues. This chain's CDR3 is CASSLSQGFEGEQYF.

This rearrangement joins TRBV6-2 or TRBV6-3 to TRBJ2-7; TCRdb's D call, TRBD1, is unchecked because there is no DNA. The CDR3 has 14 residues. Germline CDR1 MNHEY, CDR2 SVGEGT. CDR3: CASDLLAGAGEQYF.

The chain's CDR3 is CASSWQINQPQHF. V gene TRBV6-5 combines with J gene TRBJ1-5. The CDR3 length is 13 residues. Germline V gene lookup returns CDR1 MNHEY and CDR2 SVGAGI.